This entry lists 27 T cell receptor beta chains sequenced from one sample in a study of regulatory T cells in long-lasting Graves disease. Investigators prepared the TCR beta libraries by applying iRepertoire HTBI primers and Arm-PCR of CDR3 regions. TCRdb used MiXCR to reprocess the multiplex PCR reads, holding one entry per CDR3 protein. Of 420,000 or so distinct CDR3 sequences in the sample, around 15% were seen once. Time point defined: newly diagnosed GD, antithyroid drugs for less than 3 months. RNA isolated from PBMCs was used to make the TCR library. The sample was also reused in another study, on T cells in Graves' hyperthyroidism and ophthalmopathy.

This specimen consisted of peripheral blood mononuclear cells (PBMCs), obtained at new diagnosis, from a patient treated with antithyroid drugs. The receptors originated from a woman younger than 30 with Graves disease.

This clonotype was observed many times. The V gene is TRBV7-9, the J gene TRBJ2-5; no clear D gene. CDR3 length: 15 amino acids. From germline, CDR1 is SEHNR and CDR2 FQNEAQ (reference sequence). V was trimmed by 1 base and J by 5 bases, leaving 14 bases between them. The CDR3 spells CASSLVDDLKETQYF. CDR3 in DNA: TGTGCCAGCAGCTTAGTTGATGATCTCAAGGAGACCCAGTACTTC.

This clonotype was recorded at least ten times. The CDR3 coding sequence is TGTGCCAGCAGCATGACTAGCGGGTATAGGGATGAGCAGTTCTTC. Protein product: CASSMTSGYRDEQFF. J is TRBJ2-1 and V is TRBV3-1; TRBD2 agrees at 10 bases. The V gene's germline CDR1 is LGHDT and CDR2 YNNKEL (reference sequence). The CDR3 extends over 15 amino acids. After removal of 5 bases from V and 8 bases from J, the junction contained 9 bases not matched to a gene.

This clonotype was observed many times. This chain links TRBV2 with TRBJ1-6; D is uncertain. CDR1 is SNHLY, CDR2 FYNNEI, per germline. V shed 6 bases and J shed 7 bases, with 10 bases lying between them. The CDR3 totals 13 residues. CDR3 region: CASRPDMNSPLHF. CDR3 in DNA: TGTGCCAGCAGACCCGACATGAATTCACCCCTCCACTTT.

This clonotype was seen ten or more times. J is TRBJ2-1 and V is TRBV18, with 8 bases matching TRBD1. The V gene end was trimmed by 1 base and the J gene end by 2 bases; junction bases not matched to a gene: 1. Germline CDR1 reads KGHSH; CDR2 reads LQKENI. This CDR3 is built from 15 residues. The DNA of the CDR3 is TGTGCCAGCTCACCACAACAGGGGGCCTACAATGAGCAGTTCTTC. This encodes CASSPQQGAYNEQFF.

This sequence joins TRBV7-2 and TRBJ2-7, with 9 bases matching TRBD1. The CDR3 sequence is 15 residues long. Germline V lookup: CDR1 SGHTA, CDR2 FQGNSA. V lost 5 bases, J lost 2 bases, and 7 bases stayed unmatched. CDR3 bases: TGTGCCAGCAGCCTGGGGACAGGGCTTGCCTACGAGCAGTACTTC. The encoded protein is CASSLGTGLAYEQYF.

A few counts support this clonotype. The chain recombines TRBV20-1 with TRBJ2-5; D ambiguous. CDR1 is DFQATT, CDR2 SNEGSKA, per germline (reference sequence). The CDR3 contains 16 residues. With 0 bases removed from V and 0 bases from J, the gap between germline ends came to 14 bases. The CDR3 DNA follows: TGCAGTGCTAGAGATTTCTCTCCCCAGCACCAAGAGACCCAGTACTTC. It yields the protein CSARDFSPQHQETQYF.

There are many counts of this clonotype. V usage is TRBV11-1 and J usage is TRBJ1-1; a possible D gene is TRBD1 (6 bases). Germline V gene sequence: CDR1 SGHAT, CDR2 FQDESV (reference sequence). Trimming left V 5 bases short and J 1 base short, with 11 bases between. This CDR3 has 14 residues. CDR3 sequence: CASSRTVENTEAFF. CDR3 DNA sequence: TGTGCCAGCAGCCGGACAGTCGAGAACACTGAAGCTTTCTTT.

This clonotype was picked up a small number of times. The chain combines TRBV20-1 with TRBJ2-7; TRBD1 might be the D (9 bases). The CDR3 consists of 13 residues. Germline V gene sequence: CDR1 DFQATT, CDR2 SNEGSKA (reference sequence). V dropped 6 bases and J dropped 3 bases, with 15 bases sitting between them. DNA of the CDR3: TGCAGTGCCCGGGGGGGACAGGGCTACGAGCAGTACTTC. Protein sequence: CSARGGQGYEQYF.

V and J are TRBV7-2 and TRBJ1-3, with TRBD1 as a possible D gene (6 bases). The germline V and J ends were trimmed by 5 bases and 4 bases, with 15 bases remaining between them. Germline V gene sequence: CDR1 SGHTA, CDR2 FQGNSA. The CDR3 has 15 amino acids. The CDR3: CASSANRVVGNTIYF. The DNA for the CDR3 is TGTGCCAGCAGCGCCAACAGGGTCGTGGGAAACACCATATATTTT.

V usage is TRBV28 and J usage is TRBJ1-5, with TRBD1 matching 7 bases. CDR3 length equals 16 residues. V was clipped by 6 bases and J by 7 bases; unmatched bases: 15. Germline CDR1 is MDHEN and CDR2 is SYDVKM. The CDR3 nucleotides are TGTGCCAGCAGAATCAAAAGCCCAGGGGGAGGGCAGCCCCAGCATTTT. This translates into CASRIKSPGGGQPQHF. The complete variable domain, with remaining parts taken from reference TRBV28 and TRBJ1-5, reads DVKVTQSSRYLVKRTGEKVFLECVQDMDHENMFWYRQDPGLGLRLIYFSYDVKMKEKGDIPEGYSVSREKKERFSLILESASTNQTSMYLCASRIKSPGGGQPQHFGDGTRLSIL.

This clonotype has ten or more counts. The rearrangement links TRBV6-1 to TRBJ2-7; D unresolved. The CDR3 is made up of 13 amino acids. CDR1 is MNHNS, CDR2 SASEGT, per germline. The ends were cut back, 6 bases at V and 2 bases at J, with 11 bases in the middle. CDR3 sequence: CASSPRRPYEQYF. The CDR3 region has the DNA TGTGCCAGCAGCCCGCGGAGACCCTACGAGCAGTACTTC.

Note on this clonotype: The junction and the germline gene differ at one end; a read error may be behind it. The J gene is TRBJ1-1, the V gene TRBV25-1, with D maybe TRBD1 (6 bases). CDR1 is MGHDK, CDR2 SYGVNS, per germline. The CDR3 spans 14 residues. CDR3: CASSEKVQGTGAFF. The CDR3 DNA reads as TGTGCCAGCAGTGAAAAGGTACAGGGCACTGGAGCTTTCTTT.

This chain joins TRBV9 and TRBJ2-1; D unclear. The better agreement between TRBJ2-5 and the DNA end casts doubt on the J call. Germline V gives CDR1 SGDLS, CDR2 YYNGEE. CDR3 length: 13 residues. The CDR3 is CASSVEFWGTQYF. In DNA, the CDR3 is TGTGCCAGCAGCGTAGAATTTTGGGGGACCCAGTACTTC.

This clonotype was counted ten times or more. This chain links TRBV30 with TRBJ1-1; 9 bases are a match to TRBD1. Per germline, CDR1 GTSNPN and CDR2 SVGIG (reference sequence). Germline trimming cut 8 bases from V and 4 bases from J; bases unmatched to any gene: 5. This CDR3 is built from 12 residues. The CDR3 sequence is CAGHRGPTEAFF. In nucleotides, the CDR3 is TGTGCCGGCCACAGGGGGCCCACTGAAGCTTTCTTT.

The chain couples TRBV20-1 to TRBJ2-3; 8 nucleotides agree with TRBD2. V lost 3 bases to trimming and J lost 5 bases; unmatched junction nucleotides: 4. The germline CDR1 and CDR2 sequences are DFQATT and SNEGSKA (reference sequence). The CDR3 is 13 amino acids. The CDR3 loop is CSASAGGEDTQYF. The CDR3 DNA reads as TGCAGTGCTAGTGCGGGAGGTGAAGATACGCAGTATTTT.

The CDR3 bases are TGTGCCAGCAGCCCCCGACTAGCGGGCTCAGAGACCCAGTACTTC. Protein product: CASSPRLAGSETQYF. This rearrangement joins TRBV9 to TRBJ2-5; TRBD2 aligns across 10 bases. CDR3 size: 15 residues. Germline-derived CDR1 and CDR2 are SGDLS and YYNGEE. The V and J ends lost 4 bases and 4 bases, in that order; junction bases with no gene match: 7.

This clonotype showed up many times. The V call is TRBV10-1, the J call TRBJ2-1; 10 bases fit TRBD1. The CDR3 covers 17 residues. Germline V gives CDR1 WNHNN, CDR2 SYGVQD (reference sequence). With V trimmed by 6 bases and J by 6 bases, 14 bases remained unmatched. The CDR3 is CASSRVSGTGVTNEQFF. The CDR3 DNA reads TGCGCCAGCAGCCGGGTCTCCGGGACAGGGGTCACCAATGAGCAGTTCTTC.

This clonotype was seen a few times. This chain joins TRBV5-6 and TRBJ1-5; 7 bases align to TRBD1. V shed 0 bases and J 6 bases; nucleotides not matched to a gene: 3. From germline, CDR1 is SGHDT and CDR2 YYEEEE. The CDR3 runs 14 residues. The CDR3 sequence is CASSLGRGSQPQHF. The CDR3 nucleotides read TGTGCCAGCAGCTTGGGCAGGGGGAGTCAGCCCCAGCATTTT.

This clonotype occurred a few times. The DNA of the CDR3 is TGTGCCAGCAGTTACTCGGGGACCATAAACAATGAGCAGTTCTTC. It is translated as CASSYSGTINNEQFF. The chain is built from TRBV6-5 and TRBJ2-1; perhaps D is TRBD1 or TRBD2 (5 bases each). Germline V gene data show CDR1 as MNHEY and CDR2 as SVGAGI. Trimming pared 0 bases from V and 5 bases from J, leaving 11 bases between. The CDR3 extends over 15 amino acids.

The sample holds many counts of this clonotype. The chain has TRBV29-1 and TRBJ2-1, with unresolved D. Germline lookup yields CDR1 SQVTM and CDR2 ANQGSEA. CDR3 size: 14 residues. V lost 4 bases and J lost 8, with 18 bases in between. This chain's CDR3 is CSVVKDFTADEQFF. CDR3 nucleotide sequence: TGCAGCGTTGTTAAGGATTTCACGGCGGATGAGCAGTTCTTC.

Details on this clonotype: It may be a read error: a sequence one base away is much more abundant. The V gene is TRBV29-1, the J gene TRBJ2-1; 11 nucleotides align to TRBD2. This CDR3 has 17 amino acids. The germline gives CDR1 SQVTM, CDR2 ANQGSEA. The CDR3 DNA reads as TGCAGCGTTGAACTAGCGGGAGGTAAGAGCTCCTACAATGAGCAGCTCTTC. Protein product: CSVELAGGKSSYNEQLF.

This clonotype appeared a few times. The chain recombines TRBV29-1 with TRBJ2-5, with TRBD2 matching over 10 bases. The CDR3 totals 14 residues. Trimming cost V 4 bases and J 4 bases; bases outside gene matches: 6. CDR1 and CDR2 from the germline V gene are SQVTM and ANQGSEA. The CDR3 loop is CSVGLAGEGETQYF. The CDR3 DNA sequence: TGCAGCGTTGGTCTAGCGGGAGAGGGAGAGACCCAGTACTTC. Drawing the rest from reference TRBV29-1 and TRBJ2-5, the complete variable domain is SAVISQKPSRDICQRGTSLTIQCQVDSQVTMMFWYRQQPGQSLTLIATANQGSEATYESGFVIDKFPISRPNLTFSTLTVSNMSPEDSSIYLCSVGLAGEGETQYFGPGTRLLVL.

V is TRBV28 and J is TRBJ1-2; 8 bases align to TRBD1. The CDR3 runs 15 residues. CDR1 MDHEN and CDR2 SYDVKM come from the germline V gene. Trimming took 0 bases from V and 6 from J; bases not matched to a gene: 6. The CDR3 reads CASSLCGGTGDGYTF. The DNA for the CDR3 is TGTGCCAGCAGTTTATGTGGGGGGACAGGTGATGGCTACACCTTC.

This rearrangement joins TRBV6-5 to TRBJ2-1, with 10 nucleotides matching TRBD1. Germline CDR1 and CDR2: MNHEY and SVGAGI. The CDR3 has 15 residues. The J segment lost 5 bases and the V segment lost 2 bases, leaving 3 bases of the junction unmatched. In nucleotides, the CDR3 is TGTGCCAGCAGTTACCCCGGGACAGGGGACAATGAGCAGTTCTTC. Its protein product is CASSYPGTGDNEQFF.

This clonotype was detected ten times or more. V gene TRBV7-9 combines with J gene TRBJ2-1, with TRBD2 matching over 9 bases. The CDR3 extends over 17 amino acids. Germline V gene data show CDR1 as SEHNR and CDR2 as FQNEAQ (reference sequence). V trimming: 7 bases; J trimming: 9 bases; junction bases outside the gene matches: 19. For the CDR3, the DNA is TGTGCCAGCACCCCTCCGGGCGGGAGGGCCCAGGGAGGTGAGCAGTTCTTC. This sequence encodes CASTPPGGRAQGGEQFF.

The table lists this clonotype with many counts. The genes are TRBV12-3 or TRBV12-4 and TRBJ2-3; 12 bases fit TRBD2. The V and J ends lost 5 bases and 2 bases, in that order; junction bases with no gene match: 8. The CDR3 runs to 17 residues. CDR3 in DNA: TGTGCCAGCAGTCCCCACGGACTAGCGGGACACACAGATACGCAGTATTTT. Protein sequence: CASSPHGLAGHTDTQYF.

The J gene is TRBJ2-1, the V gene TRBV20-1; TRBD2 matches 9 bases. The V and J ends lost 5 bases and 2 bases, in that order; junction bases with no gene match: 10. The CDR3 is 16 residues long. Germline V lookup: CDR1 DFQATT, CDR2 SNEGSKA (reference sequence). CDR3 DNA: TGCAGTGCTCTAAGTCGGGGCGGGAGGGCCTACAATGAGCAGTTCTTC. Its translation: CSALSRGGRAYNEQFF.